The 27 T cell receptor beta chains in this list originate from one sample, sequenced in a study of shared clonotypes between healthy human individuals. Naive CD8 isolation took CD45RO-negative cells positively selected for CCR7 and excluded terminally differentiated effector memory CD45RA+ cells. This table comes from immunoSEQ multiplex PCR, and its TCRdb copy is limited to in-frame clones, with some not included. The data hold about 580,000 clones, with more than 95% observed a single time. Sample: naive CD8+ T cells sorted from blood. Every receptor here comes from a man under 40 in good health.

As concerns this clone: The same CDR3 can be traced to other DNA sequences in this sample. The CDR3 nucleotides are TGTGCCAGCAGTTCCCTGAGCTCCTACGAGCAGTACTTC. Translation gives CASSSLSSYEQYF. The V and J genes are TRBV27 and TRBJ2-7; unclear D gene. The CDR3 has 13 amino acids. Between the trimmed V and J ends, which lost 4 bases and 0 bases, there was a span of 7 bases. Per germline, CDR1 MNHEY and CDR2 SMNVEV (reference sequence).

This chain uses TRBV2 with TRBJ2-7, with D perhaps TRBD1 (5 bases). This CDR3 has 12 amino acids. The V gene lost 8 bases and the J gene lost 2 bases, with 10 bases spanning the gap. Germline V gives CDR1 SNHLY, CDR2 FYNNEI. The CDR3 region has the DNA TGTGCCAGCGGTCCCAGGGCCTACGAGCAGTACTTC. Translating it yields CASGPRAYEQYF.

This sequence joins TRBV4-1 and TRBJ1-1; D unclear. Trimming took 0 bases from V and 1 from J, leaving 9 bases between them. The CDR3 is 15 residues long. Per germline, CDR1 MGHRA and CDR2 YSYEKL. CDR3 in amino acids: CASSQEPAWNTEAFF. The CDR3 nucleotides are TGCGCCAGCAGCCAAGAGCCGGCTTGGAACACTGAAGCTTTCTTT.

The rearrangement joins TRBV5-6 to TRBJ2-3; the D call may be TRBD1 or TRBD2 (5 bases each). With 1 base removed from V and 0 bases from J, the gap between germline ends came to 6 bases. Germline assignment: CDR1 SGHDT and CDR2 YYEEEE. The CDR3 consists of 14 residues. The CDR3 protein is CASSLWDSTDTQYF. In nucleotides, the CDR3 is TGTGCCAGCAGCTTGTGGGACAGCACAGATACGCAGTATTTT.

The chain has TRBV7-9 and TRBJ2-1; a possible D gene is TRBD2 (6 bases). Trimming removed 4 bases from V and 0 bases from J, with 10 bases in between. The V gene's germline CDR1 is SEHNR and CDR2 FQNEAQ (reference sequence). The CDR3 covers 15 residues. CDR3 loop: CASSSVAVSYNEQFF. As DNA, the CDR3 is TGTGCCAGCAGCTCAGTAGCGGTCTCCTACAATGAGCAGTTCTTC.

The rearrangement uses TRBV15 and TRBJ2-3; D is possibly TRBD1 or TRBD2 (6 bases each). Germline assignment: CDR1 LNHNV and CDR2 YYDKDF (reference sequence). Trimming removed 0 bases at V and 2 bases at J, with 21 bases between. The CDR3 is 19 residues long. The CDR3 bases are TGTGCCACCAGCAGAGAGGGACGTGTCCTAAGGGGGGACACAGATACGCAGTATTTT. It yields the protein CATSREGRVLRGDTDTQYF.

The rearrangement links TRBV5-6 to TRBJ1-1; D might be TRBD1 (5 bases). Germline lookup yields CDR1 SGHDT and CDR2 YYEEEE. This CDR3 is built from 15 residues. V gave up 6 bases and J gave up 2 bases, with 17 bases separating them. The CDR3 is CASIPRYGGNTEAFF. The CDR3 DNA reads as TGTGCCAGCATACCCCGGTATGGGGGAAACACTGAAGCTTTCTTT.

The chain combines TRBV7-8 with TRBJ2-5; 14 bases are shared with TRBD2. CDR3 length equals 17 residues. V dropped 5 bases and J dropped 2; count of bases not matched to a gene: 7. CDR1 is SGHVS and CDR2 is FQNEAQ in the germline V gene. CDR3 DNA: TGTGCCAGCAGCGCGGGACTAGCGGGAGACAAGCAAGAGACCCAGTACTTC. It yields the protein CASSAGLAGDKQETQYF.

The chain combines TRBV9 with TRBJ2-1; 7 bases fit TRBD2. The CDR3 extends over 15 amino acids. Trimming took 6 bases from V and 2 from J; bases not matched to a gene: 8. Germline CDR1 reads SGDLS; CDR2 reads YYNGEE. The CDR3 loop reads CASTTRGVAYNEQFF. The CDR3 DNA is TGTGCCAGCACCACTCGGGGGGTGGCCTACAATGAGCAGTTCTTC.

CDR3 DNA: TGTGCCAGCAGCCCCTGGGGCCACGACGGCTACACCTTC. This sequence encodes CASSPWGHDGYTF. V is TRBV7-9 and J is TRBJ1-2; a possible D gene is TRBD1 (5 bases). CDR1 is SEHNR and CDR2 is FQNEAQ in the germline V gene (reference sequence). The V end lost 5 bases, the J end lost 8 bases, and 15 bases lay between the germline ends. The CDR3 covers 13 residues.

The V call is TRBV5-5, the J call TRBJ1-1; D gene ambiguous. Germline assignment: CDR1 SGHKS and CDR2 YYEKEE (reference sequence). The V end was cut by 0 bases, the J end by 0 bases, with 6 bases between. CDR3 length: 14 residues. The CDR3 spells CASSLEVMNTEAFF. DNA of the CDR3: TGTGCCAGCAGCTTGGAAGTTATGAACACTGAAGCTTTCTTT.

The chain is built from TRBV4-1 and TRBJ2-1; a possible D gene is TRBD1 (6 bases). In germline, CDR1 is MGHRA, CDR2 YSYEKL. The length of the CDR3 is 17 residues. The ends were cut back, 2 bases at V and 3 bases at J, with 17 bases in the middle. CDR3 DNA: TGCGCCAGCAGCCAAAAGGGGGAGACACCAAGCTACAATGAGCAGTTCTTC. Its protein product is CASSQKGETPSYNEQFF.

The rearrangement links TRBV30 to TRBJ2-1; tentatively, D is TRBD2 (6 bases). The V gene's germline CDR1 is GTSNPN and CDR2 SVGIG (reference sequence). Trimming took off 4 bases at V and 3 bases at J, with 10 bases between the two ends. The CDR3 covers 13 residues. This chain's CDR3 is CAWKRRDYNEQFF. The CDR3 DNA reads TGTGCCTGGAAAAGGAGGGACTACAATGAGCAGTTCTTC.

V is TRBV4-2 and J is TRBJ2-1; 8 positions match TRBD2. There are 15 residues in the CDR3. Germline-derived CDR1 and CDR2 are LGHNA and YNFKEQ. The J segment lost 5 bases and the V segment lost 1 base, leaving 4 bases of the junction unmatched. The CDR3 DNA reads as TGTGCCAGCAGCCAAGTCCTAGCGGGCGACAATGAGCAGTTCTTC. It is translated as CASSQVLAGDNEQFF.

V usage is TRBV10-3 and J usage is TRBJ1-5; 8 nucleotides agree with TRBD1. Germline assignment: CDR1 ENHRY and CDR2 SYGVKD. Trimming removed 5 bases from V and 7 bases from J; junction bases left unmatched: 7. This CDR3 region has 14 residues. The CDR3 protein is CAISPGQDGQPQHF. CDR3 coding DNA: TGTGCCATCAGTCCGGGACAGGATGGACAGCCCCAGCATTTT.

V is TRBV11-2 and J is TRBJ2-3; 11 positions match TRBD1. The CDR3 consists of 15 residues. J was trimmed by 3 bases and V by 3 bases; bases with no gene match: 2. Germline loops: CDR1 SGHAT, CDR2 FQNNGV. For the CDR3, the DNA is TGTGCCAGCAGCTTGGGGACAGGGGGAACAGATACGCAGTATTTT. Protein: CASSLGTGGTDTQYF.

This chain uses TRBV6-5 with TRBJ2-1; TRBD1 might be the D (5 bases). The germline V gene encodes CDR1 MNHEY and CDR2 SVGAGI. The CDR3 runs 16 residues. Trimming took 3 bases from V and 3 from J, leaving 15 bases between them. The CDR3 reads CASSYSLGLNYNEQFF. The CDR3 DNA follows: TGTGCCAGCAGTTATAGCTTGGGGCTCAACTACAATGAGCAGTTCTTC.

J is TRBJ2-1 and V is TRBV6-6; D is unclear. Germline V gene sequence: CDR1 MNHNY, CDR2 SVGAGI (reference sequence). V lost 5 bases to trimming and J lost 5 bases, with 7 bases between them. This CDR3 spans 12 amino acids. CDR3 in DNA: TGTGCCAGCAGTCCAAATAACAATGAGCAGTTCTTC. Translation: CASSPNNNEQFF.

This clone has just one count. The gene calls are TRBV15 and TRBJ2-3; 8 bases fit TRBD2. Germline CDR1 is LNHNV and CDR2 is YYDKDF (reference sequence). The V and J ends lost 5 bases and 1 base, in that order; junction bases with no gene match: 11. The CDR3 has 17 residues. The CDR3 DNA reads as TGTGCCACCAGCTCACCTTCCGCCGGGGGGGGCACAGATACGCAGTATTTT. Amino acid sequence: CATSSPSAGGGTDTQYF.

The V and J genes are TRBV5-1 and TRBJ2-7, with 8 nucleotides matching TRBD2. Germline lookup yields CDR1 SGHRS and CDR2 YFSETQ. V dropped 4 bases and J dropped 5; count of bases not matched to a gene: 17. This CDR3 spans 17 amino acids. CDR3 sequence reads: CASSHYGPLLREDEQYF. The CDR3, as DNA: TGCGCCAGCAGCCACTATGGCCCCCTTCTGCGGGAGGACGAGCAGTACTTC.

The J gene is TRBJ1-1, the V gene TRBV7-9; D gene unclear. Germline-derived CDR1 and CDR2 are SEHNR and FQNEAQ (reference sequence). V lost 4 bases to trimming and J lost 6 bases, with 12 bases between them. There are 13 residues in the CDR3. The CDR3, as DNA: TGTGCCAGCAGCTCTGAGGTGGGTCCTGAAGCTTTCTTT. This sequence encodes CASSSEVGPEAFF.

The chain uses TRBV7-9 and TRBJ2-2; D perhaps matches TRBD1 (6 bases). Germline V CDR1 and CDR2: SEHNR, FQNEAQ (reference sequence). The V and J ends lost 4 bases and 2 bases respectively, with 17 bases between them. The CDR3 covers 17 residues. DNA of the CDR3: TGTGCCAGCAGCTCAAACAGCCAGGGGCGAAACACCGGGGAGCTGTTTTTT. Its protein is CASSSNSQGRNTGELFF.

The CDR3 region is CASSYYSSSYNEQFF. CDR3 nucleotide sequence: TGTGCCAGCAGTTATTACTCGAGCTCCTACAATGAGCAGTTCTTC. The chain recombines TRBV6-5 with TRBJ2-1; D gene uncertain. Trimming cost V 3 bases and J 0 bases, with 9 bases left between them. The CDR3 is made up of 15 amino acids. From germline, CDR1 is MNHEY and CDR2 SVGAGI.

The chain couples TRBV2 to TRBJ2-7; the D gene is possibly TRBD2 (5 bases). The CDR3 length is 13 residues. Trimming left V 10 bases short and J 0 bases short, with 13 bases between. CDR1 is SNHLY and CDR2 is FYNNEI in the germline V gene. The CDR3 nucleotides read TGTGCCACCGGGGTAGGAAGCTCCTACGAGCAGTACTTC. Translated, it gives CATGVGSSYEQYF.

Notes on this clone: Other DNA sequences in the same sample also yield this CDR3. The chain has TRBV9 and TRBJ2-7; D gene unclear. This CDR3 is built from 14 residues. CDR1 and CDR2 from the germline V gene are SGDLS and YYNGEE. Trimming took off 0 bases at V and 1 base at J, with 8 bases between the two ends. The CDR3 bases are TGTGCCAGCAGCGTAGATGGGGATTCCTACGAGCAGTACTTC. It codes for CASSVDGDSYEQYF.

The chain employs TRBV6-5 and TRBJ2-1; perhaps TRBD1 as D (6 bases). V was trimmed by 6 bases and J by 8 bases, leaving 11 bases between them. This CDR3 comprises 12 residues. Germline loops: CDR1 MNHEY, CDR2 SVGAGI. CDR3 in DNA: TGTGCCAGCAGAACACAGGGTGATGAGCAGTTCTTC. Translation: CASRTQGDEQFF.

The chain combines TRBV9 with TRBJ2-1; possibly TRBD2 for D (5 bases). Germline V gives CDR1 SGDLS, CDR2 YYNGEE. Deletions cut 3 bases from V and 6 bases from J, with 10 bases between. This CDR3 contains 13 residues. In DNA form, the CDR3 reads TGTGCCAGCAGCGCCCTAGGAGGCAATGAGCAGTTCTTC. It yields the protein CASSALGGNEQFF. Looking up the rest from reference TRBV9 and TRBJ2-1 gives the full variable domain: DSGVTQTPKHLITATGQRVTLRCSPRSGDLSVYWYQQSLDQGLQFLIQYYNGEERAKGNILERFSAQQFPDLHSELNLSSLELGDSALYFCASSALGGNEQFFGPGTRLTVL.